This T cell receptor beta chain was identified during a study of identical twins. The CDR3 consists of 16 residues. Between the trimmed V and J ends, which lost 4 bases and 2 bases, there was a span of 16 bases. Looked up from germline, CDR1 is SGHNT and CDR2 is YYREEE (reference sequence). This clonotype occurred a few times. TCRdb called the 5' RACE reads again in MiXCR, with one record for every CDR3 protein. The sample holds some 330,000 distinct CDR3 sequences; 8.5% to 10% are singletons and the top ten take approximately 9.3%. V usage is TRBV5-4 and J usage is TRBJ2-1, with a possible D match to TRBD2 (6 bases). The sequenced material came from naive T cells sorted from blood. The sequence was collected from a woman in her forties or fifties in good health. The CDR3 sequence is CASSPPGLLTYNEQFF. The CDR3 DNA sequence: TGTGCCAGCAGCCCCCCGGGACTCCTAACCTACAATGAGCAGTTCTTC.